This TCR beta chain appears in the sequencing data of a study of response to subunit inactivated influenza vaccine. TCRdb re-derived calls from the RT-PCR reads in MiXCR, one entry per CDR3 protein. The table lists around 180,000 distinct CDR3 sequences, 9.2% of them singletons, with about a tenth in the top ten. This clonotype appeared many times. The antigen remains undetermined. Germline CDR1 is GTSNPN and CDR2 is SVGIG (reference sequence). The CDR3 consists of 14 residues. V lost 2 bases and J 2 bases, leaving 13 bases between the germline ends. Study conclusions and caveats: Authors suggested each seasonal influenza vaccination recruits few new T cells.

The rearrangement uses TRBV30 and TRBJ2-7; TRBD1 is a possible D gene (5 bases). The source was non-naive T cells sorted from PBMCs, collected on the day of vaccination. This clonotype was obtained from a man aged 45-65 years who received an inactivated influenza vaccine. CDR3 DNA sequence: TGTGCCTGGAGTCCCTGGACACCAACCTACGAGCAGTACTTC. As protein: CAWSPWTPTYEQYF. Full variable domain (rest looked up from reference TRBV30 and TRBJ2-7): SQTIHQWPATLVQPVGSPLSLECTVEGTSNPNLYWYRQAAGRGLQLLFYSVGIGQISSEVPQNLSASRPQDRQFILSSKKLLLSDSGFYLCAWSPWTPTYEQYFGPGTRLTVT.